This TCR beta chain was sequenced for a study of long-term antiretroviral therapy in people with HIV. This CDR3 region has 15 residues. The V and J ends lost 1 base and 5 bases respectively, with 15 bases between them. In germline, CDR1 is SGHTA, CDR2 FQGTGA. At the survey level, the v3.0 immunoSEQ assay was run. Generated by immunoSEQ multiplex PCR, the TCRdb table keeps only in-frame clones and is missing some. This table holds some 13,000 clones, 82% found once. The chain has TRBV7-3 and TRBJ2-7; a weak D match, TRBD1 (6 bases). Sample: unsorted PBMCs, taken about 8 years after starting antiretroviral therapy. This receptor was obtained from a man aged 45-65 years with HIV. The DNA for the CDR3 is TGTGCCAGCAGCTTAAACCCCGCAGGGGCCAACGAGCAGTACTTC. Translation: CASSLNPAGANEQYF.